These T cell receptor beta chains were read from a single sample in a study of shared clonotypes between healthy human individuals. The protocol was immunoSEQ multiplex PCR, while the TCRdb copy is restricted to in-frame clones and leaves out a portion. The table has 950,000 to 1,300,000 clones, approximately 68% seen once. The sequencing input was memory CD4+ T cells sorted from blood. The origin of the receptors is a man between 18 and 29 years old in good health. Each CDR3 is given with its conserved first and last residue. A D gene is named only where the DNA matches it firmly. Rows may omit the clone size; those that give it use once, few, many or a size class.

d_call | j_call | clone_size | v_call | cdr3_aa | cdr3_nt
- | TRBJ2-3 | - | TRBV5-1 | CASTVEGSYTDTQYF | TGCGCCAGCACCGTGGAGGGTTCGTACACAGATACGCAGTATTTT
- | TRBJ2-6 | few | TRBV2 | CASSEGQARSGANVLTF | TGTGCCAGCAGTGAAGGACAGGCCCGCTCTGGGGCCAACGTCCTGACTTTC
- | TRBJ2-1 | few | TRBV5-1 | CASSFNGGASSNEQFF | TGCGCCAGCAGCTTCAATGGGGGCGCTTCGAGCAATGAGCAGTTCTTC
TRBD1 | TRBJ2-2 | - | TRBV7-2 | CASSPTGVSGELFF | TGTGCCAGCAGCCCAACAGGGGTCTCCGGGGAGCTGTTTTTT
- | TRBJ1-2 | - | TRBV29-1 | CSVEVAGLYGYTF | TGCAGCGTTGAAGTGGCAGGCCTCTATGGCTACACCTTC
TRBD2 | TRBJ2-3 | - | TRBV10-3 | CAISDGIAGGSDTQYF | TGTGCCATCAGTGACGGGATAGCGGGGGGTTCAGATACGCAGTATTTT
TRBD1 | TRBJ1-6 | once | TRBV14 | CASSKQGSSPLHF | TGTGCCAGCAGCAAACAGGGGAGCTCACCCCTCCACTTT
TRBD2 | TRBJ2-1 | once | TRBV12-5 | CASGLPGGDRGEQFF | TGTGCTAGTGGTCTCCCGGGGGGAGACCGTGGTGAGCAGTTCTTC
- | TRBJ1-2 | few | TRBV18 | CASSPDRNSNYGYTF | TGTGCCAGCTCACCCGACCGGAACTCTAACTATGGCTACACCTTC
TRBD1 | TRBJ1-2 | - | TRBV4-1 | CASSQVVPGQGYGYTF | TGCGCCAGCAGCCAAGTAGTTCCGGGACAGGGGTATGGCTACACCTTC
- | TRBJ2-3 | - | TRBV7-7 | CASSLTISPSDTQYF | TGTGCTAGCAGCCTAACGATCTCCCCTTCAGATACGCAGTATTTT
- | TRBJ1-1 | - | TRBV7-9 | CASSLSNSRTEAFF | TGTGCCAGCAGCTTGTCCAACAGTAGAACTGAAGCTTTCTTT
- | TRBJ1-6 | - | TRBV13 | CASSNTGSSYNSPLHF | TGTGCCAGCAGCAACACAGGGAGCTCCTATAATTCACCCCTCCACTTT
- | TRBJ1-1 | once | TRBV19 | CASRSQVTTEAFF | TGTGCCAGTAGATCCCAGGTCACCACTGAAGCTTTCTTT
- | TRBJ1-5 | once | TRBV19 | CASRDPWTRSNQPQHF | TGTGCCAGCAGGGACCCATGGACACGGAGCAATCAGCCCCAGCATTTT
TRBD1 | TRBJ2-2 | - | TRBV5-6 | CASSLGRQGYTGELFF | TGTGCCAGCAGCTTGGGCCGACAGGGATACACCGGGGAGCTGTTTTTT